One and the same sample provided the 24 T cell receptor beta chains below, sequenced in a study of shared clonotypes between healthy human individuals. Clones were sequenced by immunoSEQ multiplex PCR, and TCRdb holds only the in-frame ones, with some missing. In the table there are around 340,000 clones, 73% of which are singletons. The material sequenced was memory CD4+ T cells sorted from blood. The subset is: CD45RA-negative fraction. The receptors here all came from a man aged 25-45 years in good health.

This clone was seen a single time. This chain links TRBV20-1 with TRBJ2-7; D remains ambiguous. Trimming took off 4 bases at V and 3 bases at J, with 7 bases between the two ends. The length of the CDR3 is 11 residues. Germline values: CDR1 DFQATT, CDR2 SNEGSKA (reference sequence). The CDR3 protein is CSATGYYEQYF. For the CDR3, the DNA is TGCAGTGCTACCGGGTACTACGAGCAGTACTTC.

The CDR3 DNA sequence: TGTGCCAGCAGCCAAGACTCAGGCGGGGCCAACGTCCTGACTTTC. Translated: CASSQDSGGANVLTF. V usage is TRBV14 and J usage is TRBJ2-6, with unresolved D. This CDR3 is built from 15 residues. Trimming shortened V by 0 bases and J by 4 bases, and 7 bases separated the two germline ends. Per the germline V gene, CDR1 is SGHDN and CDR2 is FVKESK. The full variable domain, in which reference TRBV14 and TRBJ2-6 provide the parts outside the CDR3, is EAGVTQFPSHSVIEKGQTVTLRCDPISGHDNLYWYRRVMGKEIKFLLHFVKESKQDESGMPNNRFLAERTGGTYSTLKVQPAELEDSGVYFCASSQDSGGANVLTFGAGSRLTVL.

The V call is TRBV6-1, the J call TRBJ1-2, with D uncertain. The V end lost 8 bases, the J end lost 4 bases, and 8 bases lay between the germline ends. This CDR3 contains 11 residues. Germline CDR1 and CDR2: MNHNS and SASEGT. The CDR3 sequence is CASLGFYGYTF. The CDR3 coding sequence is TGTGCCAGCCTGGGCTTCTATGGCTACACCTTC.

V usage is TRBV19 and J usage is TRBJ2-5, with 11 bases that match TRBD1. Germline CDR1 reads LNHDA; CDR2 reads SQIVND (reference sequence). This CDR3 region has 20 residues. After removal of 5 bases from V and 5 bases from J, the junction contained 22 bases not matched to a gene. CDR3 amino acids: CASSVGERLAGTGGTETQYF. CDR3 coding DNA: TGTGCCAGTAGTGTCGGCGAACGCCTCGCAGGGACAGGGGGAACTGAGACCCAGTACTTC.

This clone is a singleton in its sample. The chain employs TRBV7-9 and TRBJ1-1; TRBD1 agrees at 7 bases. The length of the CDR3 is 15 residues. Germline assignment: CDR1 SEHNR and CDR2 FQNEAQ (reference sequence). The V and J ends lost 4 bases and 7 bases, in that order; junction bases with no gene match: 12. For the CDR3, the DNA is TGTGCCAGCAGCTCCTTGGAAGGGGGCGCAGGTGAAGCTTTCTTT. Encoded protein: CASSSLEGGAGEAFF.

The V and J genes are TRBV6-5 and TRBJ1-5; TRBD1 is a possible D gene (5 bases). The V end lost 2 bases, the J end lost 4 bases, and 9 bases lay between the germline ends. The CDR3 is made up of 14 amino acids. The germline V gene has CDR1 MNHEY and CDR2 SVGAGI. The CDR3, as DNA: TGTGCCAGCAGTTACGGTGCAGGGAATCAGCCCCAGCATTTT. Translating it yields CASSYGAGNQPQHF.

This clone appeared a few times. V gene TRBV4-1 combines with J gene TRBJ2-6; 9 nucleotides align to TRBD1. This CDR3 contains 16 residues. Germline V gene sequence: CDR1 MGHRA, CDR2 YSYEKL. V gave up 6 bases and J gave up 0 bases; unmatched junction bases: 3. The CDR3 nucleotides read TGCGCCAGCAGGGACAGGGGAGCCTCTGGGGCCAACGTCCTGACTTTC. Protein: CASRDRGASGANVLTF.

The chain carries TRBV15 and TRBJ2-1; a possible D gene is TRBD2 (5 bases). The CDR3 length is 16 residues. Per the germline V gene, CDR1 is LNHNV and CDR2 is YYDKDF (reference sequence). V was clipped by 4 bases and J by 8 bases, with 21 bases between them. The CDR3 spells CATSTPDQVLAYEQFF. For the CDR3, the DNA is TGTGCCACCAGCACCCCCGATCAGGTATTAGCGTATGAGCAGTTCTTC. Full variable domain (missing parts from reference TRBV15 and TRBJ2-1): DAMVIQNPRYQVTQFGKPVTLSCSQTLNHNVMYWYQQKSSQAPKLLFHYYDKDFNNEADTPDNFQSRRPNTSFCFLDIRSPGLGDTAMYLCATSTPDQVLAYEQFFGPGTRLTVL.

V gene TRBV29-1 combines with J gene TRBJ2-7; the match to TRBD2 covers 14 bases. Trimming removed 0 bases from V and 3 bases from J; junction bases left unmatched: 4. Germline V gene sequence: CDR1 SQVTM, CDR2 ANQGSEA. The CDR3 has 16 residues. The CDR3 here is CSVEDQGLAGGYEQYF. The CDR3 DNA sequence: TGCAGCGTTGAAGATCAAGGACTAGCGGGAGGCTACGAGCAGTACTTC.

On this clone itself: Sequence at one end of the junction differs from germline and may be a read error. The gene calls are TRBV29-1 and TRBJ1-4, with D tentatively TRBD1 (5 bases). Germline V CDR1 and CDR2: SQVTM, ANQGSEA. This CDR3 has 13 residues. The CDR3 region has the DNA TGCAGCGTCGAAGGGGCGGCTAATGAAAAACTGTTTTTT. This encodes CSVEGAANEKLFF.

This clone appeared a single time. The gene calls are TRBV19 and TRBJ2-7; D gene uncertain. CDR3 length equals 13 residues. V was clipped by 0 bases and J by 3 bases, with 6 bases between them. Per germline, CDR1 LNHDA and CDR2 SQIVND (reference sequence). The CDR3 nucleotides are TGTGCCAGTAGTATAGACACAGACTACGAGCAGTACTTC. It codes for CASSIDTDYEQYF.

V is TRBV11-2 and J is TRBJ1-1, with unresolved D. V was cut by 2 bases and J by 4 bases, with 8 bases left in between. Germline assignment: CDR1 SGHAT and CDR2 FQNNGV. The CDR3 spans 13 residues. As DNA, the CDR3 is TGTGCCAGCAGCTTATTGGTCGGCACTGAAGCTTTCTTT. Its translation is CASSLLVGTEAFF.

This chain joins TRBV5-1 and TRBJ1-1, with D tentatively TRBD1 (5 bases). The V and J ends lost 2 bases and 1 base respectively, with 6 bases between them. Germline-derived CDR1 and CDR2 are SGHRS and YFSETQ. This CDR3 region has 13 residues. The CDR3 is CASSFQGNTEAFF. CDR3 sequence (DNA): TGCGCCAGCAGCTTTCAGGGGAACACTGAAGCTTTCTTT.

This clone has a count of ten or more. V is TRBV2 and J is TRBJ2-3; D uncertain. The germline gives CDR1 SNHLY, CDR2 FYNNEI. CDR3 length equals 12 residues. The V end was cut by 4 bases, the J end by 7 bases, with 9 bases between. The CDR3 coding sequence is TGTGCCAGCAGTGTCGAGACAAATACGCAGTATTTT. Protein: CASSVETNTQYF. Full variable domain (outside the CDR3, taken from reference TRBV2 and TRBJ2-3): EPEVTQTPSHQVTQMGQEVILRCVPISNHLYFYWYRQILGQKVEFLVSFYNNEISEKSEIFDDQFSVERPDGSNFTLKIRSTKLEDSAMYFCASSVETNTQYFGPGTRLTVL.

J is TRBJ2-1 and V is TRBV21-1. TRBV21-1 is flagged as a pseudogene. The CDR3 is 16 amino acids. In nucleotides, the CDR3 is TGTGCCAGCAGCAAAAATAGGGGGGCCCCTTACAATGAGCAGTTCTTC. Its protein is CASSKNRGAPYNEQFF.

The V call is TRBV28, the J call TRBJ1-1; 11 positions agree with TRBD1. The V gene end was trimmed by 7 bases and the J gene end by 5 bases; junction bases not matched to a gene: 9. Looked up from germline, CDR1 is MDHEN and CDR2 is SYDVKM. This CDR3 has 15 amino acids. As DNA, the CDR3 is TGTGCCAGCATCCAACCCGGGACAGGGGGGACTGAAGCTTTCTTT. Translating gives CASIQPGTGGTEAFF.

J is TRBJ2-1 and V is TRBV15; TRBD2 agrees at 10 bases. V lost 1 base and J lost 5; bases outside the gene matches: 5. CDR1 is LNHNV, CDR2 YYDKDF, per germline (reference sequence). There are 16 residues in the CDR3. In DNA form, the CDR3 reads TGTGCCACCAGCAGAGTTGGGACTAGCGTAGACAATGAGCAGTTCTTC. This gives the protein CATSRVGTSVDNEQFF.

This rearrangement joins TRBV6-1 to TRBJ2-1; D could derive from TRBD1 or TRBD2 (5 bases each). The V end was cut by 10 bases, the J end by 0 bases, with 16 bases between. The germline gives CDR1 MNHNS, CDR2 SASEGT. The CDR3 covers 15 residues. The CDR3 loop reads CATRRDPGSYNEQFF. In DNA, the CDR3 is TGTGCCACCCGCCGGGACCCCGGCTCCTACAATGAGCAGTTCTTC.

The chain has TRBV2 and TRBJ2-1, with a possible D match to TRBD2 (6 bases). In germline, CDR1 is SNHLY, CDR2 FYNNEI. There are 11 residues in the CDR3. Trimming stripped 4 bases from V and 15 bases from J, with 13 bases between. The DNA of the CDR3 is TGTGCCAGCAGTGCACCCGGAGGGCGGTTCTTC. Protein product: CASSAPGGRFF.

The V gene is TRBV7-2, the J gene TRBJ2-7, with D perhaps being TRBD1 or TRBD2 (5 bases each). Trimming stripped 5 bases from V and 7 bases from J, with 12 bases between. The CDR3 totals 12 residues. CDR1 is SGHTA and CDR2 is FQGNSA in the germline V gene. Here the CDR3 DNA reads TGTGCCAGCAGCCACGGGGCCGGAGAGCAGTACTTC. Protein sequence: CASSHGAGEQYF.

The count of this clone is one. The gene calls are TRBV5-1 and TRBJ1-4, with TRBD1 matching over 9 bases. CDR1 is SGHRS, CDR2 YFSETQ, per germline. The CDR3 has 15 residues. Trimming cost V 5 bases and J 7 bases; bases outside gene matches: 9. In DNA form, the CDR3 reads TGCGCCAGCAGTTACACAGGGGGCGCGGGTGAAAAACTGTTTTTT. Residues: CASSYTGGAGEKLFF.

This clone was found many times. The chain employs TRBV9 and TRBJ2-1; 8 nucleotides line up with TRBD2. This CDR3 contains 14 residues. CDR1 SGDLS and CDR2 YYNGEE come from the germline V gene. J gave up 5 bases and V 6 bases, and 7 bases lay outside the gene matches. The CDR3 sequence: CASNPGLVDNEQFF. DNA of the CDR3: TGTGCCAGCAACCCGGGACTAGTAGACAATGAGCAGTTCTTC.

The chain joins TRBV18 to TRBJ2-3; TRBD2 agrees at 7 bases. This CDR3 is 14 amino acids long. Germline V CDR1 and CDR2: KGHSH, LQKENI. V trimming: 6 bases; J trimming: 6 bases; junction bases outside the gene matches: 9. The CDR3 coding sequence is TGTGCCAGCTCCCCCAGCGGGATAGTTGATACGCAGTATTTT. This gives the protein CASSPSGIVDTQYF.

This clone was recorded once. This chain connects TRBV7-9 to TRBJ2-6; D gene uncertain. In germline, CDR1 is SEHNR, CDR2 FQNEAQ (reference sequence). This CDR3 contains 13 residues. The V end lost 5 bases, the J end lost 4 bases, and 6 bases lay between the germline ends. For the CDR3, the DNA is TGTGCCAGCAGCCCCTACGGGGCCAACGTCCTGACTTTC. The encoded protein is CASSPYGANVLTF.